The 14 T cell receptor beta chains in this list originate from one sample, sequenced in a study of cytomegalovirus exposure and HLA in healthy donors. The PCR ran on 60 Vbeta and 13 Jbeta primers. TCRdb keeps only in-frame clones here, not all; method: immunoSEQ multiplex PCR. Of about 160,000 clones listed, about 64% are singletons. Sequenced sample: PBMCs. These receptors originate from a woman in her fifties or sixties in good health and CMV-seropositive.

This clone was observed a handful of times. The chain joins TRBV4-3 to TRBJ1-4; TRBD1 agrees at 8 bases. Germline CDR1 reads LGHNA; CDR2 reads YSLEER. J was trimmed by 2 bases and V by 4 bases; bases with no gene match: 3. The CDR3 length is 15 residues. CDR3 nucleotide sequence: TGCGCCAGCAGCCGATACAGGGGGACTAATGAAAAACTGTTTTTT. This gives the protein CASSRYRGTNEKLFF.

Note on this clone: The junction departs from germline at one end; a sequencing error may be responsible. The CDR3 region has the DNA TGTGCCAGCTCCCCACCCTACGGGAGCGTGTCTAATGAGCAGTTCTTC. As protein: CASSPPYGSVSNEQFF. This chain connects TRBV18 to TRBJ2-1, with D possibly being TRBD2 (6 bases). CDR1 is KGHSH, CDR2 LQKENI, per germline. The CDR3 totals 16 residues.

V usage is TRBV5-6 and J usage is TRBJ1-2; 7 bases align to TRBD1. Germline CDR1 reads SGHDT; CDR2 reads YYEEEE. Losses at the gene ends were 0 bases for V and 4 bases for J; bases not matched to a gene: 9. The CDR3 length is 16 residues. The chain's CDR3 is CASSLVGQSISYGYTF. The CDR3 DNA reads TGTGCCAGCAGCTTGGTGGGACAGTCGATCTCCTATGGCTACACCTTC.

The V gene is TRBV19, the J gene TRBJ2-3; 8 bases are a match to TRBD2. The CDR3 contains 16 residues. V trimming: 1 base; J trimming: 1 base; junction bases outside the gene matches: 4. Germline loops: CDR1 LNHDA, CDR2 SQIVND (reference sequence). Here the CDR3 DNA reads TGTGCCAGTAGTATAGGTACTAGCGGTGGCACAGATACGCAGTATTTT. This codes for CASSIGTSGGTDTQYF.

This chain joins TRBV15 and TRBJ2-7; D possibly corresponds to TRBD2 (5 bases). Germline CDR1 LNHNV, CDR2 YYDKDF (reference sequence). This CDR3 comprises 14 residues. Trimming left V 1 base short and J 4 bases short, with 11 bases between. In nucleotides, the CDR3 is TGTGCCACCAGCAGAGTCGGCAGAGGGTACGAGCAGTACTTC. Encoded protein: CATSRVGRGYEQYF.

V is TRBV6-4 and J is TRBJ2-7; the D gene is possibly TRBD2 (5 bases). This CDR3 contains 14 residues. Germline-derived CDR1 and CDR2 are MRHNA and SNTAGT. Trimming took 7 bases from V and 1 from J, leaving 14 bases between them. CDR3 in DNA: TGTGCCAGCATACCTCTCGGGGAATCCTACGAGCAGTACTTC. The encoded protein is CASIPLGESYEQYF.

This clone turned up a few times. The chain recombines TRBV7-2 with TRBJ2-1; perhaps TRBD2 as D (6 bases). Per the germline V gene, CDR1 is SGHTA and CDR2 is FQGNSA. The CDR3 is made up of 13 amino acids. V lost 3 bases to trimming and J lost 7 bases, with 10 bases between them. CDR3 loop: CASSFGGRNEQFF. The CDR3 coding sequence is TGTGCCAGCAGCTTCGGGGGTAGGAATGAGCAGTTCTTC.

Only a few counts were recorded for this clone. CDR3 sequence: CSVATGVYEQYF. CDR3 in DNA: TGCAGCGTTGCGACAGGGGTCTACGAGCAGTACTTC. The gene calls are TRBV29-1 and TRBJ2-7; 8 bases are shared with TRBD1. The CDR3 has 12 residues. Trimming took 4 bases from V and 3 from J; bases not matched to a gene: 2. Germline V gene lookup returns CDR1 SQVTM and CDR2 ANQGSEA.

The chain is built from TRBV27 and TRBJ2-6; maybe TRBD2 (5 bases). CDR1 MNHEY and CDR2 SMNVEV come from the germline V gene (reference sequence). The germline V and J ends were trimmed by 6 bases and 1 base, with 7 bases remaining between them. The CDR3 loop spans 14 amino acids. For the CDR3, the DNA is TGTGCCAGCAGAGGGAGTTCTGGGGCCAACGTCCTGACTTTC. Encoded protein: CASRGSSGANVLTF.

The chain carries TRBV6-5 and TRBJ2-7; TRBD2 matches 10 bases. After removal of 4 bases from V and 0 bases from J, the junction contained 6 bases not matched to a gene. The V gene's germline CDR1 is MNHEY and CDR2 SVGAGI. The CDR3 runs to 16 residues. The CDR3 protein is CASSSSSGGPSYEQYF. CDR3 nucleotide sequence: TGTGCCAGCAGTTCCTCTAGCGGGGGCCCCTCCTACGAGCAGTACTTC.

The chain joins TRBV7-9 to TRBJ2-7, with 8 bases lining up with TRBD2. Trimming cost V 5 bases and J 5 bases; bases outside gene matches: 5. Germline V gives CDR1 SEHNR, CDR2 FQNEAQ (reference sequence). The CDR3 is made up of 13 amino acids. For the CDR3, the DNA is TGTGCCAGCAGCCCCGGGGGGGATCACGAGCAGTACTTC. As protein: CASSPGGDHEQYF.

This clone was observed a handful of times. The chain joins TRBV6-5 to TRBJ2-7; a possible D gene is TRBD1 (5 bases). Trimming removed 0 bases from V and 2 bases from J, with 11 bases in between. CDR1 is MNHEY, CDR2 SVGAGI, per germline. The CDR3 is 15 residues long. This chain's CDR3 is CASSYSHRFPYEQYF. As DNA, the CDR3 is TGTGCCAGCAGTTACTCGCACAGGTTTCCCTACGAGCAGTACTTC.

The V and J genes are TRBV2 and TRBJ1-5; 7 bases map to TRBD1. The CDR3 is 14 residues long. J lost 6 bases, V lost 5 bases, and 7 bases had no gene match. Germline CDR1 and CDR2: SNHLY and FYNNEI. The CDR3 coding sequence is TGTGCCAGCAGTCAAGGGACAGCGAGTCAGCCCCAGCATTTT. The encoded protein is CASSQGTASQPQHF.

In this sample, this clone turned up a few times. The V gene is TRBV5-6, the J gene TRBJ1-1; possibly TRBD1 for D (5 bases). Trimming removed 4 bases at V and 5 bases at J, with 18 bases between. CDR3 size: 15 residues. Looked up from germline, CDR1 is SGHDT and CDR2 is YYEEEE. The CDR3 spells CASSPLFGGVTEAFF. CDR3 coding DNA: TGTGCCAGCAGCCCCCTCTTTGGAGGGGTTACTGAAGCTTTCTTT.